The next 7 T cell receptor beta chains were all read from a single sample in a study of blood T cell repertoires in COVID-19. The method was immunoSEQ multiplex PCR; TCRdb's version includes in-frame clones alone and lacks a portion of them. Altogether 470,000 or so clones are present, about 89% being singletons, with the ten largest covering around 4.4%. The specimen sequenced was peripheral blood. The receptor source for this set is a young woman with acute or convalescent COVID-19.

This clone was found a few times. This rearrangement joins TRBV7-9 to TRBJ2-2; D not certain. V was pared by 5 bases and J by 6 bases, with 4 bases between. In germline, CDR1 is SEHNR, CDR2 FQNEAQ (reference sequence). The CDR3 loop spans 11 amino acids. DNA of the CDR3: TGTGCCAGCAGCCAGTCCGGGGAGCTGTTTTTT. Residues: CASSQSGELFF. Combining the CDR3 with reference TRBV7-9 and TRBJ2-2 gives the whole variable domain DTGVSQNPRHKITKRGQNVTFRCDPISEHNRLYWYRQTLGQGPEFLTYFQNEAQLEKSRLLSDRFSAERPKGSFSTLEIQRTEQGDSAMYLCASSQSGELFFGEGSRLTVL.

For the CDR3, the DNA is TGTGCCAGCAGCTTAGTGTCTAGCGGGGGGGCAGACAATGAGCAGTTCTTC. Its translation is CASSLVSSGGADNEQFF. The rearrangement links TRBV7-6 to TRBJ2-1; 12 bases map to TRBD2. Trimming at V came to 1 base and at J to 5 bases, leaving 6 bases not matched to a gene. There are 17 residues in the CDR3. From germline, CDR1 is SGHVS and CDR2 FNYEAQ.

The genes are TRBV6-5 and TRBJ2-3; TRBD1 matches 9 bases. The CDR3 spans 14 residues. Trimming removed 6 bases from V and 8 bases from J; junction bases left unmatched: 9. The germline CDR1 and CDR2 sequences are MNHEY and SVGAGI. CDR3 amino acids: CASRQWTGEVTQYF. The CDR3 DNA sequence: TGTGCCAGCAGACAGTGGACAGGGGAGGTTACGCAGTATTTT.

V is TRBV12-5 and J is TRBJ2-7, with TRBD1 identical over 9 bases. This CDR3 has 15 amino acids. Unmatched junction bases numbered 3, after V lost 0 bases and J lost 3 bases. The germline CDR1 and CDR2 sequences are LGHNT and FRNRAP. In DNA form, the CDR3 reads TGTGCTAGTGGTTTGGTCCGACAGGGGGGCTACGAGCAGTACTTC. It specifies CASGLVRQGGYEQYF.

The chain uses TRBV2 and TRBJ1-2; 7 bases fit TRBD1. CDR3 length equals 14 residues. Per the germline V gene, CDR1 is SNHLY and CDR2 is FYNNEI. V trimming: 5 bases; J trimming: 8 bases; junction bases outside the gene matches: 11. As DNA, the CDR3 is TGTGCCAGCAGTTACCCGACAGGGTCGAGCGGCTACACCTTC. It is translated as CASSYPTGSSGYTF.

Of note for this clone: The sample contains more than one DNA sequence encoding this CDR3. V gene TRBV24-1 combines with J gene TRBJ2-1, with 11 bases identical to TRBD1. V gave up 1 base and J gave up 10 bases; unmatched junction bases: 5. The CDR3 consists of 15 residues. Germline V gene sequence: CDR1 KGHDR, CDR2 SFDVKD. The CDR3 nucleotides are TGTGCCACCAGTGATTTAAGGACAGGGGGCAGGGAGCAGTTCTTC. Protein: CATSDLRTGGREQFF.

This clone was detected only once. This chain uses TRBV2 with TRBJ2-7; TRBD1 matches at 9 bases. The junction had 4 bases not matched to a gene; V was cut back by 8 bases and J by 5 bases. This CDR3 region has 12 residues. Looked up from germline, CDR1 is SNHLY and CDR2 is FYNNEI. In DNA, the CDR3 is TGTGCCAGCCTGGACAGGGGAGACGAGCAGTACTTC. Amino acids: CASLDRGDEQYF. Filled out from reference TRBV2 and TRBJ2-7, the complete variable domain reads EPEVTQTPSHQVTQMGQEVILRCVPISNHLYFYWYRQILGQKVEFLVSFYNNEISEKSEIFDDQFSVERPDGSNFTLKIRSTKLEDSAMYFCASLDRGDEQYFGPGTRLTVT.